This TCR beta chain is drawn from a study of response to subunit inactivated influenza vaccine (dated by TCRdb to 2016 to 2019). Context from the whole study: Deep quantitative T cell receptor repertoire profiling was used in the study to track responses to a trivalent subunit inactivated influenza vaccine. Study-wide conclusions, independent of this receptor: The authors proposed that each seasonal influenza vaccination may bring in only a limited number of new T cells.

As concerns this clonotype: Its antigen remains undetermined. No base quality information exists; no much larger clone differs at one position.

Preparation of the library involved RT-PCR. Sequencing took place on an Illumina HiSeq 2500. In TCRdb, the public reads were trimmed at Q25 with fastp and aligned with MiXCR, with productive beta chains retained. Entries that share a CDR3 protein sequence are merged under the most common genes and DNA. The sample table records 500,000 to 600,000 distinct CDR3 sequences; 6.5% to 8% of these occur just once. The leading ten clones occupy 10% to 15% of the sample. Compared with germline, V lacks 5 bases and J lacks 4 bases; bases without a gene match: 5. Measured from the cysteine to the phenylalanine, the CDR3 is 16 residues long. Only the CDR3 DNA stays, 48 bases, in frame from base 1. The CDR1 and CDR2 encoded by the germline V gene are SGHTA and FQGNSA.

The receptor's source is a man aged 45-69 years who received an inactivated influenza vaccine. Donor details come from another sample of the same person, matched by shared clones. This receptor chain uses TRBV7-2 and TRBJ2-5; the junction holds 15 bases that match TRBD2. This specimen was PBMCs from blood, taken around 25 months after vaccination. The nucleotide sequence reads TGTGCCAGCAGCCCAGGGACTAGCGGGAGGTCAGAGACCCAGTACTTC. Translated, this is CASSPGTSGRSETQYF. The full variable domain, completed from the reference TRBV7-2 and TRBJ2-5 proteins outside the CDR3, reads GAGVSQSPSNKVTEKGKDVELRCDPISGHTALYWYRQSLGQGLEFLIYFQGNSAPDKSGLPSDRFSAERTGGSVSTLTIQRTQQEDSAVYLCASSPGTSGRSETQYFGPGTRLLVL.